The clone carrying this T cell receptor beta chain appeared a few times. This entry belongs to a study of blood T cell repertoires in COVID-19. Study in general: The study drew acute and convalescent COVID-19 samples from the United States, Italy and Spain. PBMCs, B-cell-depleted T cells, or T cells were the source of the cDNA or gDNA that made up the material.

As processed by the authors: Amplification of reference gene primers was used by the study to estimate nucleated cell counts. The method was immunoSEQ multiplex PCR; TCRdb's version includes in-frame clones alone and lacks a portion of them. The DNA gave D and trimming, while V, J and clone size come from that table. The table lists roughly 110,000 clones, around 75% of them singletons. From germline, CDR1 is MNHEY and CDR2 SMNVEV (reference sequence). The CDR3 is made up of 17 amino acids. V shed 3 bases and J 2 bases; nucleotides not matched to a gene: 10. This clonotype originated in a human donor with acute or convalescent COVID-19. The donor label of this sample is uncertain. Sequenced: peripheral blood. V and J are TRBV27 and TRBJ1-2; TRBD1 aligns across 9 bases. Here the CDR3 reads CASSLRRETGGNYGYTF. DNA for the CDR3: TGTGCCAGCAGTTTGAGGCGGGAGACAGGGGGGAACTATGGCTACACCTTC.